This TCR beta chain is from a study of neurological immune-mediated disorders. The CDR3 extends over 14 amino acids. Trimming left V 5 bases short and J 0 bases short, with 10 bases between. Germline CDR1 is SGHVS and CDR2 is FNYEAQ. In this sample, this clonotype turned up many times. As yet, its antigen is unknown. Broader study findings: It was HTLV-1-associated myelopathy that showed the most TCR clonal expansion, while multiple sclerosis showed the least, falling below healthy controls. Phylogenetic grouping placed 18 of 34 multiple sclerosis patients' repertoires in one related-CDR3 cluster, a possible signature.

The unsorted libraries were prepared from 2 million PBMCs (stored at -80 C). Synthesis of cDNA was performed by 5'RACE using 10-nucleotide random UMIs. TCRdb recomputed calls from the 5' RACE reads with MiXCR, one row per CDR3 protein. The sample holds about 55,000 distinct CDR3 sequences; about 3.8% are singletons and the top ten take around 6.5%. This receptor was obtained from a man between 60 and 75 years old with multiple sclerosis. The sample was PBMCs. This chain connects TRBV7-6 to TRBJ1-1; D perhaps matches TRBD1 (6 bases). The CDR3 DNA is TGTGCCAGCAGCCGGGACAAATTGAACACTGAAGCTTTCTTT. It codes for CASSRDKLNTEAFF.